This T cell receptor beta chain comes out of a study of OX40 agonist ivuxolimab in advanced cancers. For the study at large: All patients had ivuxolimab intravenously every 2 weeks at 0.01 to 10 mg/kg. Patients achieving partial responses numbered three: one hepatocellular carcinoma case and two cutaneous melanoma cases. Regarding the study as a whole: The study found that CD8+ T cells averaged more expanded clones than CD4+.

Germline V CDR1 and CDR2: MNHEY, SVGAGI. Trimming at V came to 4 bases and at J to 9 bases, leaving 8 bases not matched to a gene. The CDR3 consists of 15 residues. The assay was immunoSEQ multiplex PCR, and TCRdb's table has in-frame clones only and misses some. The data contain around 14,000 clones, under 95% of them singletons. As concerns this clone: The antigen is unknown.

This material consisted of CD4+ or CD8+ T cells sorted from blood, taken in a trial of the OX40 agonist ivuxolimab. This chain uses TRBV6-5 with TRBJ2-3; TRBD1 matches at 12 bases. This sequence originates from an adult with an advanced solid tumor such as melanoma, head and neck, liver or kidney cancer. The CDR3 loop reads CASSSRDRGQETQYF. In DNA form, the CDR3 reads TGTGCCAGCAGTTCCAGGGACAGGGGGCAAGAAACGCAGTATTTT.